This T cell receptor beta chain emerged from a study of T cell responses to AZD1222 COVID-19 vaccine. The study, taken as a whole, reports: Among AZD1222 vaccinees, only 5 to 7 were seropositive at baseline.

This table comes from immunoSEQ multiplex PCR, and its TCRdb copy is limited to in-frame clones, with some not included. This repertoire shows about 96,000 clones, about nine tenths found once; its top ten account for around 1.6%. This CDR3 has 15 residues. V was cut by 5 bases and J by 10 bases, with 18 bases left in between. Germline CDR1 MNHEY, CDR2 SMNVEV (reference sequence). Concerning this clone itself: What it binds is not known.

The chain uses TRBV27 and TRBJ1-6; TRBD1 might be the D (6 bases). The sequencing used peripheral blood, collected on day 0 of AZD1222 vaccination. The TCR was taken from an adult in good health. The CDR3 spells CASSPWGQGRSPLHF. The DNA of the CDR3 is TGTGCCAGCAGTCCATGGGGACAAGGTCGCTCACCCCTCCACTTT.